Each of the 7 T cell receptor beta chains below was sequenced from the same sample in a study of shared clonotypes between healthy human individuals. Profiled with immunoSEQ multiplex PCR; TCRdb holds only in-frame clones, not every one. The data contain approximately 2,000,000 clones, 85% to 95% of them singletons. CD8 cells regarded as naive lacked CD45RO, were positively chosen for CCR7, and omitted terminally differentiated effector memory CD45RA+ cells. Specimen: naive CD8+ T cells from PBMCs. The receptors were sampled from a man between 18 and 29 years old in good health. Some clones in this sample may be carry-over from other donors' samples.

The chain carries TRBV7-9 and TRBJ2-5; D not certain. The CDR3 spans 12 residues. CDR1 and CDR2 from the germline V gene are SEHNR and FQNEAQ (reference sequence). With 0 bases removed from V and 5 bases from J, the gap between germline ends came to 4 bases. The CDR3 coding sequence is TGTGCCAGCAGCTTAGCTGCGGAGACCCAGTACTTC. Translation: CASSLAAETQYF.

Comments on this clone: The same CDR3 is also encoded by other DNA sequences in this sample. The chain employs TRBV7-9 and TRBJ2-1; 14 nucleotides line up with TRBD2. The junction had 4 bases not matched to a gene; V was cut back by 5 bases and J by 7 bases. CDR3 size: 15 residues. CDR1 SEHNR and CDR2 FQNEAQ come from the germline V gene (reference sequence). The CDR3 nucleotides are TGTGCCAGCAGCCCGGGACTAGCGGGAGTGAATGAGCAGTTCTTC. This encodes CASSPGLAGVNEQFF.

The rearrangement uses TRBV9 and TRBJ1-2, with 7 bases matching TRBD1. This CDR3 is built from 16 residues. Looked up from germline, CDR1 is SGDLS and CDR2 is YYNGEE. V dropped 3 bases and J dropped 7; count of bases not matched to a gene: 15. The CDR3 spells CASSEGPGQISFGYTF. The CDR3 coding sequence is TGTGCCAGCAGCGAGGGACCGGGACAGATTTCCTTTGGCTACACCTTC.

This chain joins TRBV6-1 and TRBJ2-1, with 7 positions matching TRBD2. The CDR3 contains 15 residues. V was pared by 3 bases and J by 4 bases, with 6 bases of the junction left unmatched. Germline assignment: CDR1 MNHNS and CDR2 SASEGT. The CDR3 spells CASSELAGTYNEQFF. The CDR3 region has the DNA TGTGCCAGCAGTGAGTTAGCGGGTACATACAATGAGCAGTTCTTC.

J is TRBJ2-5 and V is TRBV29-1; 8 bases align to TRBD1. The CDR3 extends over 19 amino acids. Germline loops: CDR1 SQVTM, CDR2 ANQGSEA. J was trimmed by 0 bases and V by 7 bases; bases with no gene match: 22. The CDR3 region is CSAQSPGQEQGSYQETQYF. DNA for the CDR3: TGCAGCGCCCAGAGCCCGGGACAGGAGCAGGGTTCGTACCAAGAGACCCAGTACTTC.

CDR3: CASSFWAGNNEQFF. The CDR3 coding sequence is TGTGCCAGCAGTTTTTGGGCCGGAAACAATGAGCAGTTCTTC. The V call is TRBV28, the J call TRBJ2-1; D call uncertain. V was cut by 3 bases and J by 5 bases, with 11 bases left in between. The CDR3 extends over 14 amino acids. Germline V gene data show CDR1 as MDHEN and CDR2 as SYDVKM. Full variable domain (outside the CDR3, taken from reference TRBV28 and TRBJ2-1): DVKVTQSSRYLVKRTGEKVFLECVQDMDHENMFWYRQDPGLGLRLIYFSYDVKMKEKGDIPEGYSVSREKKERFSLILESASTNQTSMYLCASSFWAGNNEQFFGPGTRLTVL.

The V and J genes are TRBV27 and TRBJ1-2; D is unresolved. In germline, CDR1 is MNHEY, CDR2 SMNVEV (reference sequence). CDR3 length: 14 residues. The V end was cut by 1 base, the J end by 4 bases, with 10 bases between. For the CDR3, the DNA is TGTGCCAGCAGTTTATTCGCGGGAGGCTATGGCTACACCTTC. This codes for CASSLFAGGYGYTF.